The 32 T cell receptor beta chains below come from one sample, sequenced in a study of regulatory T cells in long-lasting Graves disease. Time point meaning: newly diagnosed GD, antithyroid drugs for less than 3 months. Extracted RNA from PBMCs served as the source of the TCR library. Arm-PCR with iRepertoire HTBI primers amplified the CDR3 regions for these TCR beta libraries. Each CDR3 protein gets one entry after TCRdb re-called the multiplex PCR reads with MiXCR. The sample lists roughly 400,000 distinct CDR3 sequences; over 15% were seen once. The same sample was also studied in work on T cells in Graves' hyperthyroidism and ophthalmopathy.

Sequenced here: peripheral blood mononuclear cells (PBMCs), sampled at new diagnosis, from a patient treated with antithyroid drugs. The receptors come from a woman between 18 and 29 years old with Graves disease.

This clonotype has a count of ten or more. At one boundary the junction diverges from the germline segment, which might be a read error. The chain uses TRBV6-1 and TRBJ2-7; 7 nucleotides align to TRBD1. The CDR3 has 15 residues. CDR1 is MNHNS, CDR2 SASEGT, per germline. CDR3: CASSPRDRVSSEQYF. The CDR3 coding sequence is TGTGCCAGCAGTCCCCGGGACAGAGTCTCCTCCGAGCAGTACTTC.

Note on this clonotype: Sequence at one end of the junction differs from germline and may be a read error. The chain recombines TRBV30 with TRBJ2-3, with a possible D match to TRBD1 (6 bases). The CDR3 runs to 12 residues. Germline-derived CDR1 and CDR2 are GTSNPN and SVGIG (reference sequence). CDR3 DNA sequence: TGTGCCTGGGCCCCGATGACAGGTACGCAGTATTTT. Amino acids: CAWAPMTGTQYF.

This sequence joins TRBV6-1 and TRBJ2-7; 9 nucleotides line up with TRBD1. The J segment lost 4 bases and the V segment lost 2 bases, leaving 6 bases of the junction unmatched. Germline V lookup: CDR1 MNHNS, CDR2 SASEGT. This CDR3 region has 15 residues. DNA of the CDR3: TGTGCCAGCAGTGAAAGCGGGACAGGGTTTTACGAGCAGTACTTC. Encoded protein: CASSESGTGFYEQYF.

The sample holds many counts of this clonotype. This chain joins TRBV28 and TRBJ2-2; 8 nucleotides line up with TRBD2. After removal of 7 bases from V and 5 bases from J, the junction contained 15 bases not matched to a gene. This CDR3 contains 17 residues. Germline CDR1 reads MDHEN; CDR2 reads SYDVKM. Written as DNA, the CDR3 is TGTGCCAGCAACCAACAAGGTTCGGGAGGGCCGACCGGGGAGCTGTTTTTT. This sequence encodes CASNQQGSGGPTGELFF. Variable domain in full (rest from reference TRBV28 and TRBJ2-2): DVKVTQSSRYLVKRTGEKVFLECVQDMDHENMFWYRQDPGLGLRLIYFSYDVKMKEKGDIPEGYSVSREKKERFSLILESASTNQTSMYLCASNQQGSGGPTGELFFGEGSRLTVL.

The V gene is TRBV3-1, the J gene TRBJ2-6; D might be TRBD1 (6 bases). Trimming cost V 4 bases and J 3 bases, with 19 bases left between them. This CDR3 comprises 18 residues. The germline V gene has CDR1 LGHDT and CDR2 YNNKEL (reference sequence). The CDR3 is CASSPDRDTYRGANVLTF. DNA for the CDR3: TGTGCCAGCAGCCCGGACCGGGACACCTATCGTGGGGCCAACGTCCTGACTTTC.

This clonotype has only a few counts. The V gene is TRBV6-6, the J gene TRBJ2-2, with D hard to call. CDR3 length: 15 amino acids. Germline lookup yields CDR1 MNHNY and CDR2 SVGAGI (reference sequence). The V end was cut by 0 bases, the J end by 4 bases, with 9 bases between. CDR3 loop: CASSYSARPTGELFF. Here the CDR3 DNA reads TGTGCCAGCAGTTACTCGGCTAGGCCCACCGGGGAGCTGTTTTTT.

The rearrangement links TRBV7-2 to TRBJ2-2, with TRBD2 identical over 12 bases. This CDR3 has 17 residues. The V and J ends lost 2 bases and 7 bases, in that order; junction bases with no gene match: 8. In germline, CDR1 is SGHTA, CDR2 FQGNSA. The CDR3 bases are TGTGCCAGCAGCTTAATGCTAGCGGGAGGGGGCTTCGGGGAGCTGTTTTTT. This gives the protein CASSLMLAGGGFGELFF.

Turning to this clonotype: A much larger clone is a single base away; this may be a read error. The chain couples TRBV12-3 or TRBV12-4 to TRBJ2-1, with 8 positions matching TRBD1. This CDR3 is built from 16 residues. The V gene end was trimmed by 6 bases and the J gene end by 8 bases; junction bases not matched to a gene: 15. CDR3 DNA: TGTGCCAGCAGCCATTCAGGGGGCGGGACGTACGATGAGCAGTTCTTC. Residues: CASSHSGGGTYDEQFF.

This clonotype has just a few counts. The CDR3 is CASGFLPGQGTGELFF. For the CDR3, the DNA is TGTGCTAGTGGTTTCCTACCGGGACAGGGGACCGGGGAGCTGTTTTTT. The rearrangement links TRBV12-5 to TRBJ2-2; 10 bases agree with TRBD1. The germline gives CDR1 LGHNT, CDR2 FRNRAP. The CDR3 is 16 residues long. After removal of 3 bases from V and 5 bases from J, the junction contained 6 bases not matched to a gene.

This clonotype was seen many times. The chain is built from TRBV2 and TRBJ1-2; tentatively, D is TRBD1 (6 bases). The CDR3 sequence is 13 residues long. Germline CDR1 reads SNHLY; CDR2 reads FYNNEI. The V end was cut by 7 bases, the J end by 7 bases, with 16 bases between. Here the CDR3 reads CASTSRGLAGYTF. CDR3 in DNA: TGTGCCAGCACCTCCAGGGGTCTTGCTGGCTACACCTTC.

This clonotype showed up many times. V is TRBV7-2 and J is TRBJ2-3, with D perhaps matching TRBD2 (5 bases). CDR1 SGHTA and CDR2 FQGNSA come from the germline V gene. Trimming removed 2 bases from V and 4 bases from J, with 16 bases in between. The CDR3 is 16 residues long. As DNA, the CDR3 is TGTGCCAGCAGCTTATGGAGGCTCCATGGGGCAGATACGCAGTATTTT. It encodes CASSLWRLHGADTQYF.

The chain carries TRBV29-1 and TRBJ2-2; 15 bases align to TRBD2. The CDR3 contains 17 residues. Looked up from germline, CDR1 is SQVTM and CDR2 is ANQGSEA. V lost 4 bases, J lost 4 bases, and 7 bases stayed unmatched. The CDR3 protein is CSVAGTSGRMSTGELFF. In DNA, the CDR3 is TGCAGCGTTGCCGGGACTAGCGGGAGGATGAGCACCGGGGAGCTGTTTTTT.

The table lists this clonotype with many counts. The chain is built from TRBV11-2 and TRBJ2-6; D is possibly TRBD1 (5 bases). Germline lookup yields CDR1 SGHAT and CDR2 FQNNGV. CDR3 length: 19 residues. The V and J ends lost 6 bases and 4 bases respectively, with 25 bases between them. CDR3 in DNA: TGTGCCAGCAGTTCAACACTGGGGCAGCCCTCTTCCGGGGCCAACGTCCTGACTTTC. Protein sequence: CASSSTLGQPSSGANVLTF. Filled out from reference TRBV11-2 and TRBJ2-6, the complete variable domain reads EAGVAQSPRYKIIEKRQSVAFWCNPISGHATLYWYQQILGQGPKLLIQFQNNGVVDDSQLPKDRFSAERLKGVDSTLKIQPAKLEDSAVYLCASSSTLGQPSSGANVLTFGAGSRLTVL.

The V call is TRBV19, the J call TRBJ2-1; 11 bases agree with TRBD2. CDR3 length: 16 amino acids. The V gene's germline CDR1 is LNHDA and CDR2 SQIVND (reference sequence). Trimming removed 7 bases from V and 4 bases from J; junction bases left unmatched: 9. In DNA form, the CDR3 reads TGTGCCAGTACCCTTATAGCGGGAGGGACATACAATGAGCAGTTCTTC. Its translation: CASTLIAGGTYNEQFF.

Many counts were recorded for this clonotype. The V call is TRBV7-9, the J call TRBJ2-1; 11 bases line up with TRBD2. With 6 bases clipped from V and 6 bases from J, the junction kept 4 bases outside the gene matches. There are 14 residues in the CDR3. Germline lookup yields CDR1 SEHNR and CDR2 FQNEAQ (reference sequence). For the CDR3, the DNA is TGTGCCAGCAGAACTAGCGGGAGTAGCAATGAGCAGTTCTTC. It specifies CASRTSGSSNEQFF.

This clonotype was observed many times. The chain combines TRBV2 with TRBJ1-5, with D possibly TRBD1 on 6 matching bases. V was cut by 9 bases and J by 3 bases, with 12 bases left in between. Germline assignment: CDR1 SNHLY and CDR2 FYNNEI. The CDR3 length is 13 residues. CDR3 region: CARGTGFNQPQHF. CDR3 sequence (DNA): TGTGCCAGGGGAACAGGGTTCAATCAGCCCCAGCATTTT.

Concerning this clonotype itself: At one end, the junction sequence differs from germline, possibly due to a read error. This sequence joins TRBV20-1 and TRBJ1-3, with D possibly TRBD1 on 6 matching bases. Germline-derived CDR1 and CDR2 are DFQATT and SNEGSKA (reference sequence). There are 17 residues in the CDR3. Here the CDR3 DNA reads TGCAGTGCTGGAGATTTTATTGGCCAGGGGTCTGGAAACACCATATATTTT. Protein: CSAGDFIGQGSGNTIYF.

The chain joins TRBV28 to TRBJ1-2; D gene ambiguous. This CDR3 region has 12 residues. Germline values: CDR1 MDHEN, CDR2 SYDVKM. With 3 bases removed from V and 4 bases from J, the gap between germline ends came to 6 bases. The CDR3 here is CASSLVTYGYTF. The CDR3, as DNA: TGTGCCAGCAGTTTGGTAACCTATGGCTACACCTTC.

This clonotype has at least ten counts. The chain is built from TRBV30 and TRBJ2-7; 7 nucleotides agree with TRBD2. The junction had 7 bases not matched to a gene; V was cut back by 5 bases and J by 0 bases. The CDR3 is 14 residues long. Germline V CDR1 and CDR2: GTSNPN, SVGIG (reference sequence). In DNA, the CDR3 is TGTGCCTGGGGCGGACTAGAATCCTCCTACGAGCAGTACTTC. It is translated as CAWGGLESSYEQYF. Drawing the rest from reference TRBV30 and TRBJ2-7, the complete variable domain is SQTIHQWPATLVQPVGSPLSLECTVEGTSNPNLYWYRQAAGRGLQLLFYSVGIGQISSEVPQNLSASRPQDRQFILSSKKLLLSDSGFYLCAWGGLESSYEQYFGPGTRLTVT.

Comments on this clonotype: This may arise from a read error, as a much more abundant clone is one base away. The CDR3 loop is CVSLAGGTDTQYF. The CDR3 nucleotides are TGTGTCAGCCTAGCGGGAGGCACAGATACGCAGTATTTT. This sequence joins TRBV28 and TRBJ1-1, with TRBD2 matching over 10 bases. The end of the DNA fits TRBJ2-3 better, so the J call may be wrong. The CDR3 totals 13 residues. Germline CDR1 reads MDHEN; CDR2 reads SYDVKM.

This clonotype has just a few counts. A far larger clone is off by one base, so a read error is likely. The V call is TRBV3-1, the J call TRBJ2-1; D is unclear. Between the trimmed V and J ends, which lost 1 base and 10 bases, there was a span of 14 bases. Germline CDR1 reads LGHDT; CDR2 reads YNNKEL (reference sequence). This CDR3 is 14 amino acids long. CDR3 sequence reads: CASSQGGTSYEQFF. The DNA of the CDR3 is TGTGCCAGCAGCCAAGGAGGCACCTCCTACGAGCAGTTCTTC.

In its sample, this clonotype was seen many times. The gene calls are TRBV7-2 and TRBJ2-7; D is undetermined. The V end was cut by 1 base, the J end by 3 bases, with 10 bases between. CDR3 length equals 14 residues. The germline V gene encodes CDR1 SGHTA and CDR2 FQGNSA. The CDR3 protein is CASSLGLIFYEQYF. CDR3 DNA sequence: TGTGCCAGCAGCTTAGGACTGATCTTCTACGAGCAGTACTTC.

V usage is TRBV29-1 and J usage is TRBJ1-2; 8 bases align to TRBD1. The germline CDR1 and CDR2 sequences are SQVTM and ANQGSEA. CDR3 size: 14 residues. Trimming cost V 3 bases and J 4 bases; bases outside gene matches: 7. The CDR3, as DNA: TGCAGCGTTGATTTACGGACAGGGACCTATGGCTACACCTTC. Protein sequence: CSVDLRTGTYGYTF.

This clonotype came up many times. V usage is TRBV18 and J usage is TRBJ2-7, with D hard to call. This CDR3 is 13 amino acids long. Trimming pared 0 bases from V and 5 bases from J, leaving 8 bases between. The germline CDR1 and CDR2 sequences are KGHSH and LQKENI. Here the CDR3 reads CASSPPSYDEQYF. The CDR3 DNA is TGTGCCAGCTCACCACCATCCTATGACGAGCAGTACTTC.

This clonotype was counted many times. The chain combines TRBV7-3 with TRBJ1-1; no clear D. Looked up from germline, CDR1 is SGHTA and CDR2 is FQGTGA. The CDR3 spans 13 residues. V was shortened by 2 bases and J by 3 bases, with 7 bases between the two germline ends. CDR3 nucleotides: TGTGCCAGCAGCTTACCCGGCTACACTGAAGCTTTCTTT. The encoded protein is CASSLPGYTEAFF.

This clonotype was detected a few times. A much more abundant neighbour one base away suggests this may be a read error. V and J are TRBV5-8 and TRBJ2-1, with D tentatively TRBD1 (8 bases). This CDR3 is 15 amino acids long. Between the trimmed V and J ends, which lost 5 bases and 4 bases, there was a span of 16 bases. Germline loops: CDR1 SGHTS, CDR2 YDEGEE. The CDR3 spells CASSTGQGGYNEQFF. The CDR3 coding sequence is TGTGCCAGCAGTACCGGACAGGGAGGGTACAATGAGCAGTTCTTC.

The chain has TRBV20-1 and TRBJ2-7; TRBD1 or TRBD2 may be the D gene (5 bases each). Per germline, CDR1 DFQATT and CDR2 SNEGSKA (reference sequence). V lost 5 bases and J lost 4, with 15 bases in between. CDR3 length: 13 amino acids. In nucleotides, the CDR3 is TGCAGTGCTGGGGGTTCTTGGGGATACGAGCAGTACTTC. This translates into CSAGGSWGYEQYF.

This chain connects TRBV10-1 to TRBJ2-2; a weak D match, TRBD1 (5 bases). Trimming removed 6 bases from V and 2 bases from J, with 10 bases in between. Germline V lookup: CDR1 WNHNN, CDR2 SYGVQD (reference sequence). The CDR3 totals 14 residues. For the CDR3, the DNA is TGCGCCAGCAGAGAGACAGCTAACACCGGGGAGCTGTTTTTT. Its protein product is CASRETANTGELFF.

This chain links TRBV2 with TRBJ2-1, with 14 bases aligning to TRBD2. The DNA matches TRBJ2-5 better at its end, which makes the J call doubtful. The CDR3 contains 15 residues. The germline V gene has CDR1 SNHLY and CDR2 FYNNEI. The CDR3 sequence: CASSGLAGGGETQYF. DNA of the CDR3: TGTGCCAGCAGCGGACTAGCGGGAGGCGGAGAGACCCAGTACTTC.

A few counts support this clonotype. The V and J genes are TRBV4-3 and TRBJ2-4; TRBD1 matches 10 bases. The germline gives CDR1 LGHNA, CDR2 YSLEER. The trim removed 3 bases at V and 7 bases at J, leaving 6 bases unmatched. The CDR3 totals 15 residues. This CDR3 reads CASSQDPGQGNIQYF. The CDR3 DNA reads as TGCGCCAGCAGCCAGGACCCGGGACAGGGGAACATTCAGTACTTC.

This clonotype was counted between two and nine times. V and J are TRBV7-2 and TRBJ2-5; TRBD1 is a possible D gene (6 bases). Germline V gene data show CDR1 as SGHTA and CDR2 as FQGNSA. Trimming removed 6 bases from V and 5 bases from J, with 16 bases in between. The CDR3 runs 14 residues. The CDR3 nucleotides read TGTGCCAGCAGAAAGACAGGTTTGAAGGAGACCCAGTACTTC. It yields the protein CASRKTGLKETQYF.

This clonotype was counted many times. V usage is TRBV11-2 and J usage is TRBJ2-3; D is unclear. V was clipped by 5 bases and J by 2 bases, with 8 bases between them. The CDR3 is 13 residues long. Germline V gene lookup returns CDR1 SGHAT and CDR2 FQNNGV. CDR3 loop: CASSTIYTDTQYF. For the CDR3, the DNA is TGTGCCAGCAGCACTATCTACACAGATACGCAGTATTTT. Based on the CDR3 plus reference TRBV11-2 and TRBJ2-3, the full variable domain is EAGVAQSPRYKIIEKRQSVAFWCNPISGHATLYWYQQILGQGPKLLIQFQNNGVVDDSQLPKDRFSAERLKGVDSTLKIQPAKLEDSAVYLCASSTIYTDTQYFGPGTRLTVL.